Below, 19 T cell receptor beta chains from the same sample are listed, as sequenced in a study of vaccination effects on CD4 cells after COVID-19. Generated by immunoSEQ multiplex PCR, the TCRdb table keeps only in-frame clones and is missing some. The sample shows roughly 54,000 clones, more than 75% of them seen only once. Antigen-specific CD4+ T cell clonotypes were called by their expansion after viral peptide-pool culture in ViraFEST. Scientists isolated CD4+ T cells after an approximately 10-day culture period ended. The individual was infected with SARS-CoV-2 between March and December 2020, as confirmed by PCR. The antigens for these receptors are not known. The material sequenced was CD4+ T cells from PBMCs cultured with HIV peptides, taken before COVID-19 vaccination. Subset in this sample: HIV-1 Nef peptide pool negative control/reference culture. The receptors stem from a human donor who had a prior SARS-CoV-2 infection.

The CDR3 reads CASSPGHLSGANVLTF. For the CDR3, the DNA is TGCGCCAGCAGCCCCGGACACCTCTCTGGGGCCAACGTCCTGACTTTC. V usage is TRBV4-3 and J usage is TRBJ2-6; D possibly corresponds to TRBD1 (5 bases). Germline lookup yields CDR1 LGHNA and CDR2 YSLEER. Trimming stripped 4 bases from V and 0 bases from J, with 10 bases between. The CDR3 spans 16 residues.

The chain carries TRBV30 and TRBJ2-5; D tentatively reads TRBD1 or TRBD2 (5 bases each). Germline V gives CDR1 GTSNPN, CDR2 SVGIG (reference sequence). There are 15 residues in the CDR3. Trimming removed 2 bases from V and 4 bases from J, with 17 bases in between. CDR3 amino acids: CAWSHPDSRGETQYF. For the CDR3, the DNA is TGTGCCTGGAGTCACCCCGACAGTCGGGGAGAGACCCAGTACTTC.

The chain couples TRBV30 to TRBJ1-6; no firm D call. Trimming removed 2 bases from V and 10 bases from J, with 9 bases in between. The CDR3 is 12 amino acids. Looked up from germline, CDR1 is GTSNPN and CDR2 is SVGIG (reference sequence). CDR3 loop: CAWSTASSPLHF. The CDR3 nucleotides are TGTGCCTGGAGTACAGCGTCATCACCCCTCCACTTT.

The rearrangement joins TRBV30 to TRBJ2-7; unclear D gene. The germline V gene encodes CDR1 GTSNPN and CDR2 SVGIG (reference sequence). The CDR3 has 13 residues. With 0 bases removed from V and 2 bases from J, the gap between germline ends came to 8 bases. The CDR3 DNA reads as TGTGCCTGGAGTGTAGCCGCGGCCTACGAGCAGTACTTC. Its translation: CAWSVAAAYEQYF. Variable domain in full (rest from reference TRBV30 and TRBJ2-7): SQTIHQWPATLVQPVGSPLSLECTVEGTSNPNLYWYRQAAGRGLQLLFYSVGIGQISSEVPQNLSASRPQDRQFILSSKKLLLSDSGFYLCAWSVAAAYEQYFGPGTRLTVT.

The gene calls are TRBV7-8 and TRBJ1-3, with D unresolved. CDR1 and CDR2 (germline): SGHVS, FQNEAQ. The CDR3 length is 16 residues. V shed 1 base and J shed 0 bases, with 10 bases lying between them. This CDR3 is CASSLGAGYSGNTIYF. CDR3 in DNA: TGTGCCAGCAGCTTAGGGGCGGGGTACTCTGGAAACACCATATATTTT.

This sequence joins TRBV5-6 and TRBJ2-2; D gene ambiguous. The V and J ends lost 2 bases and 4 bases respectively, with 12 bases between them. This CDR3 has 15 amino acids. CDR1 is SGHDT and CDR2 is YYEEEE in the germline V gene. The CDR3 reads CASSFKGYSTGELFF. The CDR3 DNA reads TGTGCCAGCAGCTTTAAGGGCTATAGCACCGGGGAGCTGTTTTTT.

The genes are TRBV19 and TRBJ1-2, with 11 bases identical to TRBD1. V was clipped by 5 bases and J by 5 bases; unmatched bases: 4. CDR1 and CDR2 from the germline V gene are LNHDA and SQIVND (reference sequence). The CDR3 loop spans 14 amino acids. The CDR3 DNA reads TGTGCCAGTAGTGGGACAGGGGGTTTTTATGGCTACACCTTC. Protein: CASSGTGGFYGYTF.

The chain carries TRBV27 and TRBJ2-7, with 10 bases aligning to TRBD1. The CDR3 sequence is 15 residues long. Germline CDR1 and CDR2: MNHEY and SMNVEV (reference sequence). The V segment lost 5 bases and the J segment 3 bases; nucleotides outside the gene matches: 7. This CDR3 is CASSLIRDRGYEQYF. CDR3 in DNA: TGTGCCAGCAGTCTGATCCGGGACAGGGGCTACGAGCAGTACTTC.

The chain links TRBV5-1 to TRBJ2-7; D unclear. Germline V gene sequence: CDR1 SGHRS, CDR2 YFSETQ. The CDR3 loop spans 14 amino acids. V lost 0 bases and J 2 bases, leaving 9 bases between the germline ends. Here the CDR3 reads CASSLGAETYEQYF. The CDR3 region has the DNA TGCGCCAGCAGCTTGGGGGCAGAAACCTACGAGCAGTACTTC.

V and J are TRBV18 and TRBJ2-7, with 9 positions matching TRBD1. The V and J ends lost 1 base and 5 bases, in that order; junction bases with no gene match: 6. CDR1 KGHSH and CDR2 LQKENI come from the germline V gene. CDR3 length: 15 residues. CDR3 protein: CASSPLHRGRNEQYF. The CDR3 DNA sequence: TGTGCCAGCTCACCACTTCACAGGGGGCGCAACGAGCAGTACTTC. Using reference TRBV18 and TRBJ2-7 for the parts outside the CDR3, the full variable domain is NAGVMQNPRHLVRRRGQEARLRCSPMKGHSHVYWYRQLPEEGLKFMVYLQKENIIDESGMPKERFSAEFPKEGPSILRIQQVVRGDSAAYFCASSPLHRGRNEQYFGPGTRLTVT.

This chain connects TRBV11-3 to TRBJ2-2; TRBD1 matches 7 bases. V lost 3 bases, J lost 2 bases, and 9 bases stayed unmatched. Per germline, CDR1 SGHNT and CDR2 YENEEA. The CDR3 loop spans 17 amino acids. The CDR3 region is CASSLGSGTDNTGELFF. The DNA for the CDR3 is TGTGCCAGCAGCTTGGGCTCCGGGACAGATAACACCGGGGAGCTGTTTTTT.

This clone was counted a few times. The V call is TRBV6-6, the J call TRBJ1-3, with D possibly TRBD1 on 5 matching bases. The CDR3 runs 17 residues. Germline lookup yields CDR1 MNHNY and CDR2 SVGAGI (reference sequence). The ends were cut back, 5 bases at V and 4 bases at J, with 21 bases in the middle. DNA of the CDR3: TGTGCCAGCAGTCTCGGGGCCATCCAATTATCCGGAAACACCATATATTTT. Translation gives CASSLGAIQLSGNTIYF.

V gene TRBV9 combines with J gene TRBJ2-7; no reliable D call. The CDR3 contains 15 residues. Between the trimmed V and J ends, which lost 4 bases and 4 bases, there was a span of 18 bases. The germline V gene encodes CDR1 SGDLS and CDR2 YYNGEE. The DNA of the CDR3 is TGTGCCAGCAGCCTCGGGCCCTTGGCAGGATACGAGCAGTACTTC. This encodes CASSLGPLAGYEQYF.

Here the CDR3 DNA reads TGCGCCAGCGGGGCAGACACCAACTCCTACGAGCAGTACTTC. It codes for CASGADTNSYEQYF. The V gene is TRBV10-2, the J gene TRBJ2-7; D may be TRBD1 (5 bases). The CDR3 totals 14 residues. Between the trimmed V and J ends, which lost 8 bases and 0 bases, there was a span of 14 bases. The germline gives CDR1 WSHSY, CDR2 SAAADI.

CDR3 amino acids: CASSIVGGTGSYEQYF. The CDR3 coding sequence is TGTGCCAGTAGTATAGTCGGGGGGACCGGGAGCTACGAGCAGTACTTC. This sequence joins TRBV19 and TRBJ2-7, with TRBD2 matching over 7 bases. The J segment lost 3 bases and the V segment lost 1 base, leaving 9 bases of the junction unmatched. Germline V CDR1 and CDR2: LNHDA, SQIVND (reference sequence). This CDR3 is 16 amino acids long.

The V gene is TRBV20-1, the J gene TRBJ1-2; TRBD1 aligns across 8 bases. The CDR3 runs 11 residues. The junction had 3 bases not matched to a gene; V was cut back by 4 bases and J by 8 bases. Germline values: CDR1 DFQATT, CDR2 SNEGSKA (reference sequence). The DNA for the CDR3 is TGCAGTGCTACGGACAGGGAAGGCTACACCTTC. It is translated as CSATDREGYTF.

J is TRBJ1-2 and V is TRBV2; D might be TRBD1 (5 bases). The CDR3 totals 14 residues. CDR1 is SNHLY, CDR2 FYNNEI, per germline. The germline V and J ends were trimmed by 6 bases and 8 bases, with 19 bases remaining between them. In DNA, the CDR3 is TGTGCCAGCAGCACACACTCGGGGGTGGGCGGCTACACCTTC. Its translation is CASSTHSGVGGYTF.

The chain combines TRBV5-8 with TRBJ2-7, with D perhaps TRBD1 (5 bases). Germline V gene sequence: CDR1 SGHTS, CDR2 YDEGEE. V dropped 5 bases and J dropped 2 bases, with 14 bases sitting between them. CDR3 length: 14 residues. The CDR3 reads CASRFKGFAYEQYF. The CDR3 nucleotides read TGTGCCAGCAGGTTTAAGGGGTTTGCCTACGAGCAGTACTTC.

The chain is built from TRBV2 and TRBJ1-5; TRBD1 matches 8 bases. Germline V gene lookup returns CDR1 SNHLY and CDR2 FYNNEI. The CDR3 is 13 residues long. Trimming at V came to 5 bases and at J to 4 bases, leaving 1 base not matched to a gene. CDR3 bases: TGTGCCAGCAGTTGGGACAGGAATCAGCCCCAGCATTTT. Residues: CASSWDRNQPQHF.